This T cell receptor beta chain was identified in a study of metastatic and nonmetastatic thyroid tumors. Methods used by the authors: The authors used CDR3 differences across clinicopathological groups to build a distant-metastasis classifier for papillary thyroid cancer. TCRdb recomputed clones from the PCR reads via MiXCR. TCRdb's processing, not the authors' own work, is the source of the V and J calls. This table holds several thousand clones, roughly a quarter found once. Study-level points and caveats: A significant increase in TCR beta diversity was reportedly seen in malignant thyroid tumors relative to benign nodules, in blood and tumor.

Between the trimmed V and J ends, which lost 6 bases and 2 bases, there was a span of 20 bases. The CDR3 has 15 amino acids. CDR1 DFQATT and CDR2 SNEGSKA come from the germline V gene (reference sequence). Thyroid surgery was performed in patients who had received no treatment beforehand. As for this clone: What it binds is not known.

The sample consisted of tumor tissue. The TCR originated in a male donor with papillary thyroid cancer or a benign thyroid nodule (not recorded which). Some clones in this sample may be carry-over from other donors' samples. The V and J genes are TRBV20-1 and TRBJ2-7; tentatively, D is TRBD1 (6 bases). The CDR3 reads CSATSRDKNAYEQYF. CDR3 coding DNA: TGCAGTGCAACCTCCCGGGACAAAAATGCCTACGAGCAGTACTTC.